A selection of T cell receptor beta chains follows, all from one sample in a study of OX40 agonist ivuxolimab in advanced cancers. Profiling relied on immunoSEQ multiplex PCR, and the TCRdb table lists in-frame clones only, not all of them. Of over 80,000 clones in the sample, 70% to 90% were seen once. Specimen: CD4+ or CD8+ T cells sorted from blood, collected in a trial of the OX40 agonist ivuxolimab. These receptors all stem from an adult with an advanced solid tumor such as melanoma, head and neck, liver or kidney cancer. CDR3s include the opening cysteine and the closing phenylalanine or tryptophan. The D gene is left open where the match is weak. Rows give clone size only sometimes, using once, few, many, or a class for an expanded clone.

V,J,D,size,DNA,CDR3
TRBV5-1,TRBJ2-2,-,-,TGCGCCAGCAGCCGGGGACAGCGGGAAGGGGAGCTGTTTTTT,CASSRGQREGELFF
TRBV11-2,TRBJ1-5,-,-,TGTGCCAGCAGCTCCCCGCAGGAGGGGCTTCTAAATCAGCCCCAGCATTTT,CASSSPQEGLLNQPQHF
TRBV4-1,TRBJ1-2,-,-,TGCGCCAGCAGCCCTACTAGGACAGACCCTGGCTACACCTTC,CASSPTRTDPGYTF
TRBV7-2,TRBJ1-2,TRBD1,-,TGTGCCAGCAGCCCAAGGACAGGGGAAGGTTATGGCTACACCTTC,CASSPRTGEGYGYTF
TRBV14,TRBJ2-2,TRBD1,-,TGTGCCAGCAGCCGTTTCGCCGGGACAGGGGGCGCGGGCACCGGGGAGCTGTTTTTT,CASSRFAGTGGAGTGELFF
TRBV18,TRBJ1-2,TRBD1,few,TGTGCCAGCTCAGACAGGGACCAGGACTATGGCTACACCTTC,CASSDRDQDYGYTF
TRBV18,TRBJ2-2,-,-,TGTGCCAGCTCAATCGGAAACACCGGGGAGCTGTTTTTT,CASSIGNTGELFF
TRBV10-2,TRBJ2-7,-,once,TGCGCCAGCACTCGGACCTTGGGCGAGCAGTACTTC,CASTRTLGEQYF
TRBV27,TRBJ1-1,-,-,TGTGCCAGCAGTTTATTGGGCAGGGGGAACACTGAAGCTTTCTTT,CASSLLGRGNTEAFF
TRBV5-1,TRBJ2-2,-,-,TGCGCCAGCAGCTTGGCCGGGGAGCTGTTTTTT,CASSLAGELFF
TRBV5-1,TRBJ2-1,-,-,TGCGCCAGCACCCCGGATATCACTTACAATGAGCAGTTCTTC,CASTPDITYNEQFF
TRBV4-2,TRBJ2-6,TRBD2,-,TGTGCCAGCAGCCAAGAATCAGCGGGGAGTTCTGGGGCCAACGTCCTGACTTTC,CASSQESAGSSGANVLTF
TRBV19,TRBJ1-1,-,-,TGTGCCAGTAGTAGGAGAGAAATGAACACTGAAGCTTTCTTT,CASSRREMNTEAFF
TRBV9,TRBJ2-1,TRBD2,once,TGTGCCAGCAGCGTAGAACTAGCGGGAGTTTACAATGAGCAGTTCTTC,CASSVELAGVYNEQFF
TRBV7-9,TRBJ2-5,-,-,TGTGCCAGCAGCCCAGGGGGGGGCGACTTATATGAGACCCAGTACTTC,CASSPGGGDLYETQYF
TRBV5-1,TRBJ2-7,TRBD2,-,TGCGCCAGCGCCTTCGGCGGGGAGGGTGAGCAGTACTTC,CASAFGGEGEQYF
TRBV7-2,TRBJ2-2,-,-,TGTGCCAGCAGCTTAAGGACGCAGGGGACCGGGGAGCTGTTTTTT,CASSLRTQGTGELFF
TRBV7-2,TRBJ1-2,TRBD1,-,TGTGCTGCGGCAGGGGGGACCTTAGGCTATGGCTACACCTTC,CAAAGGTLGYGYTF
TRBV19,TRBJ1-1,TRBD1,once,TGTGCCAGTAGGGCTAGACAGGGAGGGGGAACTGAAGCTTTCTTT,CASRARQGGGTEAFF
TRBV16,TRBJ1-1,-,once,TGTGCCAGCAGCCAATGGAGGGGATCTGAAGCTTTCTTT,CASSQWRGSEAFF
TRBV27,TRBJ2-2,TRBD1,-,TGTGCCAGCAGTCGTACCCCCGGGACAGGGAACACCGGGGAGCTGTTTTTT,CASSRTPGTGNTGELFF
TRBV18,TRBJ2-5,-,-,TGTGCCAGCTCACCAGGGTATCAAGAGACCCAGTACTTC,CASSPGYQETQYF
TRBV27,TRBJ2-3,TRBD2,-,TGTGCCAGCACTTTAGTCTCTAGCGGTAGCACAGATACGCAGTATTTT,CASTLVSSGSTDTQYF
TRBV19,TRBJ1-5,-,-,TGTGCCAGTAGTATAACCGGCAAAAGCAATCAGCCCCAGCATTTT,CASSITGKSNQPQHF
TRBV2,TRBJ1-3,-,-,TGTGCCAGCAGTTACGGCCCCTCTGGAAACACCATATATTTT,CASSYGPSGNTIYF
TRBV11-2,TRBJ1-5,-,once,TGTGCCAGCAGCCCTGGCCTTCAGGGACGGGTTAGCAATCAGCCCCAGCATTTT,CASSPGLQGRVSNQPQHF
TRBV15,TRBJ2-3,TRBD1,-,TGTGCCGGGGCGACAGGGCGCACAGATACGCAGTATTTT,CAGATGRTDTQYF
TRBV11-3,TRBJ2-1,-,-,TGTGCCAGCAGCCGGGACACGGGGGGAATTCGGGAGCAGTTCTTC,CASSRDTGGIREQFF
TRBV18,TRBJ1-1,-,-,TGTGCCAGCTCATCAGGGACGAACACTGAAGCTTTCTTT,CASSSGTNTEAFF
TRBV19,TRBJ1-2,TRBD1,-,TGTGCCAGTAGTACCTCCGGGACAGGGCCCCGCGGGCTCTTCTTC,CASSTSGTGPRGLFF
TRBV7-6,TRBJ2-5,-,-,TGTGCCAGCAGCTTAGGGAGGGGGAGCGTCGGGGAGACCCAGTACTTC,CASSLGRGSVGETQYF
TRBV6-5,TRBJ2-3,-,-,TGTGCCAGCAGTTTACCAGGGTCAGATACGCAGTATTTT,CASSLPGSDTQYF
TRBV5-5,TRBJ2-2,TRBD1,-,TGTGCCAGCAGATTTGGACAGGGTTCCACCGGGGAGCTGTTTTTT,CASRFGQGSTGELFF
TRBV7-2,TRBJ2-1,-,-,TGTGCCAGCAGCTCACTAGCCTCCCCCGTCAGGAACAATGAGCAGTTCTTC,CASSSLASPVRNNEQFF
TRBV6-1,TRBJ2-1,TRBD2,-,TGTGCCAGCAGTGTTGGGTTTTTGCGGGGGAATGAGCAGTTCTTC,CASSVGFLRGNEQFF
TRBV4-1,TRBJ1-5,-,-,TGCGCCAGCAGCCAAGGGGTGGGGTATAGCAATCAGCCCCAGCATTTT,CASSQGVGYSNQPQHF
TRBV18,TRBJ1-2,TRBD1,once,TGTGCCAGCTCACCACAAGCAGCGGGGACAGCCGATGGCTACACCTTC,CASSPQAAGTADGYTF
TRBV9,TRBJ1-1,-,-,TGTGCCAGCAGCGTACTGATGAGTGGTGAAGCTTTCTTT,CASSVLMSGEAFF
TRBV6-6,TRBJ1-1,-,-,TGTGCCAGCAGTTACTCGGGACCCCCGGGTGCTGCTTTCTTT,CASSYSGPPGAAFF